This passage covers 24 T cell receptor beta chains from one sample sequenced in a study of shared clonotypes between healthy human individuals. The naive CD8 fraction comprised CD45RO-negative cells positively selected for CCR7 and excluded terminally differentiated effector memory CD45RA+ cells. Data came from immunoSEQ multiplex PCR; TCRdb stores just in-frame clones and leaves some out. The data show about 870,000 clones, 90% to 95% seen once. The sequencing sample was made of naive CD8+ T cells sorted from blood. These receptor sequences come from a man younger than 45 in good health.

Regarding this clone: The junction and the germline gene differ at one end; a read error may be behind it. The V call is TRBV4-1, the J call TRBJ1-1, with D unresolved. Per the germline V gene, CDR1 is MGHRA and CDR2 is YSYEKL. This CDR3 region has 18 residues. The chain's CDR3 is CASSEEVGSGLMNTEAFF. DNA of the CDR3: TGCGCCAGCAGCGAAGAAGTCGGCTCAGGACTTATGAACACTGAAGCTTTCTTT.

The CDR3 spells CASSFRGPKSYEQYF. CDR3 in DNA: TGTGCCAGCAGTTTCCGAGGACCTAAATCCTACGAGCAGTACTTC. The rearrangement uses TRBV28 and TRBJ2-7; D unclear. Per germline, CDR1 MDHEN and CDR2 SYDVKM. Trimming pared 3 bases from V and 1 base from J, leaving 13 bases between. CDR3 length: 15 residues.

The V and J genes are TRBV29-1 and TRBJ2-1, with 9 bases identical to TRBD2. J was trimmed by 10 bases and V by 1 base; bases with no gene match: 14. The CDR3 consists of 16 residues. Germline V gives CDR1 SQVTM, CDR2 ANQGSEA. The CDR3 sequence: CSVEGIRSGRRKEQFF. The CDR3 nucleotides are TGCAGCGTTGAAGGTATACGAAGCGGGAGGAGAAAAGAGCAGTTCTTC.

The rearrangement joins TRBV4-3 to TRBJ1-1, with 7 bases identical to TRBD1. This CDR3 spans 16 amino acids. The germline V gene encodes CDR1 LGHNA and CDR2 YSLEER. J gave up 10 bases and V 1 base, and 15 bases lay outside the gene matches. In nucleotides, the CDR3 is TGCGCCAGCAGCCAAGTGACAGGGACTGGCCCCGATCGAGCTTTCTTT. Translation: CASSQVTGTGPDRAFF.

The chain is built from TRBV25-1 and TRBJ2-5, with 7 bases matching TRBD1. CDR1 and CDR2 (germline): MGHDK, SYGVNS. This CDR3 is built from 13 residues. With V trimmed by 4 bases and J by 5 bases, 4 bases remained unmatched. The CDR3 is CASSGGGLETQYF. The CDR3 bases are TGTGCCAGCAGTGGAGGGGGCCTCGAGACCCAGTACTTC.

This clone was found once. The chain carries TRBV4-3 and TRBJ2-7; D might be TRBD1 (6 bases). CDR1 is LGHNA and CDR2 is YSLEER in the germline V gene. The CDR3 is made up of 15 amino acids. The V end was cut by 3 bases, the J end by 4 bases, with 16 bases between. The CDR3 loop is CASSQGFFQGYEQYF. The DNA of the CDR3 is TGCGCCAGCAGCCAGGGTTTTTTCCAGGGGTACGAGCAGTACTTC.

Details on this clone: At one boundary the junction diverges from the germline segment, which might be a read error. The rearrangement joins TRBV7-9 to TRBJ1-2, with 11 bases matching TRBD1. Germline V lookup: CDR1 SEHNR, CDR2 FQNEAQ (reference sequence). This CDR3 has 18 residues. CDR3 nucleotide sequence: TGTGCCAGCAGTTTAGCTACCGGGACAGGGGGAGGCAACTATGGCTACACCTTC. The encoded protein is CASSLATGTGGGNYGYTF. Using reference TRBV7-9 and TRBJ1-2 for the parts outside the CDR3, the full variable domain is DTGVSQNPRHKITKRGQNVTFRCDPISEHNRLYWYRQTLGQGPEFLTYFQNEAQLEKSRLLSDRFSAERPKGSFSTLEIQRTEQGDSAMYLCASSLATGTGGGNYGYTFGSGTRLTVV.

The DNA for the CDR3 is TGTGCTAGTGGTAACCGACTAGCGGGAGACGCATACAATGAGCAGTTCTTC. Translation gives CASGNRLAGDAYNEQFF. This chain joins TRBV12-5 and TRBJ2-1; 12 bases line up with TRBD2. The CDR3 extends over 17 amino acids. CDR1 is LGHNT and CDR2 is FRNRAP in the germline V gene. Germline trimming cut 5 bases from V and 4 bases from J; bases unmatched to any gene: 9.

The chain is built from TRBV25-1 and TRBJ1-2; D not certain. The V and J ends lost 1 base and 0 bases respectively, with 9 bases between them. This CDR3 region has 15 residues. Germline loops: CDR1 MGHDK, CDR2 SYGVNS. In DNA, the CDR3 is TGTGCCAGCAGTGAATCCGCTGGAGCTAACTATGGCTACACCTTC. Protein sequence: CASSESAGANYGYTF.

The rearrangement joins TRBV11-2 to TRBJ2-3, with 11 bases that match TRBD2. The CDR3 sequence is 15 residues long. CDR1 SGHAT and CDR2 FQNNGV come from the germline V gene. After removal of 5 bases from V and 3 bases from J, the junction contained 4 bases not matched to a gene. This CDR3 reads CASSPWTSGTDTQYF. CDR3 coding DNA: TGTGCCAGCAGCCCCTGGACTAGCGGGACAGATACGCAGTATTTT.

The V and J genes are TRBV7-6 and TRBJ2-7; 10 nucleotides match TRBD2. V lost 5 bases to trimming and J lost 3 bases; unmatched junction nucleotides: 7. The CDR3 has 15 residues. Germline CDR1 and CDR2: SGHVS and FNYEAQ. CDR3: CASSQAGGPIYEQYF. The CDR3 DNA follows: TGTGCCAGCAGCCAAGCGGGAGGGCCGATCTACGAGCAGTACTTC. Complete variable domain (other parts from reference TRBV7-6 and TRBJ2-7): GAGVSQSPRYKVTKRGQDVALRCDPISGHVSLYWYRQALGQGPEFLTYFNYEAQQDKSGLPNDRFSAERPEGSISTLTIQRTEQRDSAMYRCASSQAGGPIYEQYFGPGTRLTVT.

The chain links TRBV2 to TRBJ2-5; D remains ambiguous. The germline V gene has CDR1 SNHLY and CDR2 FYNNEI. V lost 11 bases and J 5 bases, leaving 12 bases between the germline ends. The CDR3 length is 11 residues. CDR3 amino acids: CADTPVETQYF. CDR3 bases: TGTGCCGACACCCCCGTTGAGACCCAGTACTTC. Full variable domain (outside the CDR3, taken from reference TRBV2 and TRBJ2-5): EPEVTQTPSHQVTQMGQEVILRCVPISNHLYFYWYRQILGQKVEFLVSFYNNEISEKSEIFDDQFSVERPDGSNFTLKIRSTKLEDSAMYFCADTPVETQYFGPGTRLLVL.

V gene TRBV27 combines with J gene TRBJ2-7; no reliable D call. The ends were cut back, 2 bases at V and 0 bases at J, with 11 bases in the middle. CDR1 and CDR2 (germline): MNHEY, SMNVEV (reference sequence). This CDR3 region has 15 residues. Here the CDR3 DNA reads TGTGCCAGCAGTTTAAGGGCCCATTCCTCCTACGAGCAGTACTTC. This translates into CASSLRAHSSYEQYF.

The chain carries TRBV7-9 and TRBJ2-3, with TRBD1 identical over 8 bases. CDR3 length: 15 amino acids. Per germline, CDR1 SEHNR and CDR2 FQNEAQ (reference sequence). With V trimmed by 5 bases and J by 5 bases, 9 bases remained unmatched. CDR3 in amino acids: CASSTDRVARDTQYF. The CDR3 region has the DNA TGTGCCAGCAGCACGGACAGGGTAGCAAGAGATACGCAGTATTTT.

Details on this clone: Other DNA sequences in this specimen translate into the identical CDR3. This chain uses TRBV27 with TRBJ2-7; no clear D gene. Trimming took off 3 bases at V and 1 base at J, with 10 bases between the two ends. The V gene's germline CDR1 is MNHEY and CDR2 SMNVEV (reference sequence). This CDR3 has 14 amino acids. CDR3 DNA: TGTGCCAGCAGTTTGTCCCGCAGGTCCTACGAGCAGTACTTC. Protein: CASSLSRRSYEQYF.

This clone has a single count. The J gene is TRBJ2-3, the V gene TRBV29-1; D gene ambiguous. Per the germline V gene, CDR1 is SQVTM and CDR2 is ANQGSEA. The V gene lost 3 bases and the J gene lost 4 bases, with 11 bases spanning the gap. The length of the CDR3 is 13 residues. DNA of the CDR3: TGCAGCGTTGAGCACTCTAACTCAGATACGCAGTATTTT. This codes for CSVEHSNSDTQYF.

The CDR3 region is CASRGQSGYGYTF. The CDR3 coding sequence is TGTGCCAGCAGGGGACAGAGCGGCTATGGCTACACCTTC. The J gene is TRBJ1-2, the V gene TRBV13; 7 bases are a match to TRBD1. Germline assignment: CDR1 PRHDT and CDR2 FYEKMQ (reference sequence). This CDR3 is built from 13 residues. V was pared by 6 bases and J by 4 bases, with 5 bases of the junction left unmatched.

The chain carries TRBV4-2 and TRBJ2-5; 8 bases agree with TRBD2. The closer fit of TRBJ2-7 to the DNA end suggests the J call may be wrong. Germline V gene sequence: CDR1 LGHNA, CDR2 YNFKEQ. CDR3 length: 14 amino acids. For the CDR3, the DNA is TGTGCCAGCAGCCATGCCGGGACTAGCTACGAGCAGTACTTC. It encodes CASSHAGTSYEQYF.

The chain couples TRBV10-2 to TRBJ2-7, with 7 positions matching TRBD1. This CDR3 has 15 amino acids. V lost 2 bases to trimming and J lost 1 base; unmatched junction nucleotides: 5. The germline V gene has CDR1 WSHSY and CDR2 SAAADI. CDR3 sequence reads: CASSETRDRSYEQYF. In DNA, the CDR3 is TGCGCCAGCAGTGAGACCAGGGACAGATCCTACGAGCAGTACTTC.

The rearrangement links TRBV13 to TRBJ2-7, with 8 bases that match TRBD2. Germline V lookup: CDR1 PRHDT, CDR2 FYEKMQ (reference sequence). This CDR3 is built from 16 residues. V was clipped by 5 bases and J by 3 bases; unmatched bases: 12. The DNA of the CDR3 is TGTGCCAGCAGCCCCCGGGGTAGCGGGAATTTCTACGAGCAGTACTTC. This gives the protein CASSPRGSGNFYEQYF.

The CDR3 protein is CSVEATGHGELFF. The CDR3 nucleotides read TGCAGCGTTGAGGCAACAGGTCACGGGGAGCTGTTTTTT. This chain connects TRBV29-1 to TRBJ2-2; a possible D gene is TRBD1 (5 bases). The V end lost 3 bases, the J end lost 7 bases, and 12 bases lay between the germline ends. This CDR3 has 13 residues. Germline CDR1 reads SQVTM; CDR2 reads ANQGSEA.

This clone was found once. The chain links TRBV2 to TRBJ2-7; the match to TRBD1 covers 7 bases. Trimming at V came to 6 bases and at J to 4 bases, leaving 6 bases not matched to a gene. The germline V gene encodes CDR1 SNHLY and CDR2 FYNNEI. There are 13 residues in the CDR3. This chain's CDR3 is CASRWDRAYEQYF. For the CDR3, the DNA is TGTGCCAGCAGGTGGGACAGAGCTTACGAGCAGTACTTC.

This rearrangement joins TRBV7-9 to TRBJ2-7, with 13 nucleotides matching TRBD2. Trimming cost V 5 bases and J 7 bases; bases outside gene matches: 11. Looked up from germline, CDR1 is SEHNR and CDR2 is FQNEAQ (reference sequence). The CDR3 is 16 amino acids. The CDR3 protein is CASSPRLAGGKREQYF. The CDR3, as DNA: TGTGCCAGCAGCCCCCGACTAGCGGGAGGCAAACGGGAGCAGTACTTC.

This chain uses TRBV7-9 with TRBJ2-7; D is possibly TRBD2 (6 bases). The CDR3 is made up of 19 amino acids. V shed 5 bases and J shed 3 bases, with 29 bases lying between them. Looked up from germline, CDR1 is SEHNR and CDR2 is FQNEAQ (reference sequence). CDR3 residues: CASSEFPANSAGPDYEQYF. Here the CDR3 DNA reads TGTGCCAGCAGCGAATTTCCGGCCAATTCAGCGGGTCCCGACTACGAGCAGTACTTC. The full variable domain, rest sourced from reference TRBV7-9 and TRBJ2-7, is DTGVSQNPRHKITKRGQNVTFRCDPISEHNRLYWYRQTLGQGPEFLTYFQNEAQLEKSRLLSDRFSAERPKGSFSTLEIQRTEQGDSAMYLCASSEFPANSAGPDYEQYFGPGTRLTVT.